This T cell receptor beta chain was retrieved from a study of blood T cells in healthy people across ages. Primed by a sample-barcoded 5' primer and a J-beta primer mix, a second PCR proceeded for roughly 6 to 12 cycles. The authors tagged each cDNA molecule using a template-switch adaptor with 12 random nucleotides. TCRdb fed the 5' RACE reads into MiXCR, producing one record per CDR3 protein. The sample includes about 800,000 distinct CDR3 sequences, 58% of them seen just once. As concerns this clonotype: Its antigen is not known.

PBMCs numbering at least 7 million were isolated per sample. Study-level results: Long-lived donors exceeded aged donors in naive CD4+ cells and diversity. The fall in TCR beta diversity per million T cells was roughly linear with age.

Sequenced sample: blood. This clonotype was sampled from a man in his thirties or forties in good health.

This CDR3 reads CASSVGGGLSNTQYF. Written as DNA, the CDR3 is TGTGCCAGCAGCGTAGGGGGCGGACTTTCTAATACGCAGTATTTT. This sequence joins TRBV9 and TRBJ2-3; D possibly uses TRBD1 or TRBD2 (5 bases each). The CDR3 extends over 15 amino acids. Trimming shortened V by 0 bases and J by 7 bases, and 15 bases separated the two germline ends. CDR1 SGDLS and CDR2 YYNGEE come from the germline V gene.